This record concerns one TCR beta chain sequence. Sequenced by immunoSEQ multiplex PCR; TCRdb stores in-frame clones only, minus some. The table records 55,000 to 80,000 clones, roughly 91% of them present only once. This CDR3 has 16 amino acids. Germline V gene data show CDR1 as SGHNT and CDR2 as YYREEE (reference sequence). V lost 3 bases, J lost 3 bases, and 6 bases stayed unmatched. This specimen belongs to a study of technical replicates of blood from a few donors. Sequencing used PBMCs. The chain carries TRBV5-4 and TRBJ2-1; the match to TRBD2 covers 10 bases. The sequence came from a human donor in good health. Some clones in this sample may be carry-over from other donors' samples. The CDR3 coding sequence is TGTGCCAGCAGCTCCGATACTAGCGGGAACTACAATGAGCAGTTCTTC. Its protein is CASSSDTSGNYNEQFF.